The subject of this entry is one TCR beta chain. Treatment here: oral pan-JAK inhibitor, 5-10 mg twice daily. The investigators collected lesional scalp punch biopsies and peripheral blood from alopecia areata patients. This sample was taken from a study of CD8+ T cells in alopecia areata. After isolation, RNA underwent reverse transcription to generate cDNA as the sequencing template. Method: immunoSEQ multiplex PCR; TCRdb's copy keeps in-frame clones and lacks some. The sample has 90,000 to 150,000 clones, 50% to 75% seen once. The germline V and J ends were trimmed by 0 bases and 2 bases, with 10 bases remaining between them. The germline V gene encodes CDR1 MGHRA and CDR2 YSYEKL. The CDR3 runs 15 residues.

The specimen was CD8+ T cells sorted from blood, collected at week 4, from a patient treated with tofacitinib. The receptor was derived from a human donor with alopecia areata. The V call is TRBV4-1, the J call TRBJ2-5; perhaps TRBD1 as D (6 bases). The CDR3 is CASSQEYRAQETQYF. CDR3 nucleotides: TGCGCCAGCAGCCAAGAATACAGGGCACAAGAGACCCAGTACTTC.